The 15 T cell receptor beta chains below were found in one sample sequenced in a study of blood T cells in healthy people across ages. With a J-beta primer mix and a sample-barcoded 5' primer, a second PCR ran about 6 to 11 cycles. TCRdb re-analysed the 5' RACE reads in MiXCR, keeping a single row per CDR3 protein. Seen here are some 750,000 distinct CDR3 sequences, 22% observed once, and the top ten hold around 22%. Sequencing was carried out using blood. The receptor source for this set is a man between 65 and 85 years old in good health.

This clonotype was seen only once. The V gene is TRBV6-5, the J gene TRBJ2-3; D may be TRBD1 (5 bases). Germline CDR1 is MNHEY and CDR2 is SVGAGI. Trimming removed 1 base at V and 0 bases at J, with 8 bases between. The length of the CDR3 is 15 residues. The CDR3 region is CASSYWAGSTDTQYF. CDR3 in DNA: TGTGCCAGCAGTTACTGGGCAGGGAGCACAGATACGCAGTATTTT.

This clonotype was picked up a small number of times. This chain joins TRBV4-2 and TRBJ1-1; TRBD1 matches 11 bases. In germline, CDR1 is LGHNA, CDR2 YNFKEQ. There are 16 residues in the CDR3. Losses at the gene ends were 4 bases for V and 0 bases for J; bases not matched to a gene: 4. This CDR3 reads CASSLPGQGVNTEAFF. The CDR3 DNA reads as TGTGCCAGCAGCCTTCCGGGACAGGGGGTGAACACTGAAGCTTTCTTT.

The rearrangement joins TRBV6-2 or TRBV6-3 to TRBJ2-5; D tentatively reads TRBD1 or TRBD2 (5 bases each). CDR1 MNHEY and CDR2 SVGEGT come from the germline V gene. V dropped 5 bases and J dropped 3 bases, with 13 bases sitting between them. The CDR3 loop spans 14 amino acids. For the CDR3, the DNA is TGTGCCAGCAGTCGGGATCCAGGGAAAGAGACCCAGTACTTC. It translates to CASSRDPGKETQYF.

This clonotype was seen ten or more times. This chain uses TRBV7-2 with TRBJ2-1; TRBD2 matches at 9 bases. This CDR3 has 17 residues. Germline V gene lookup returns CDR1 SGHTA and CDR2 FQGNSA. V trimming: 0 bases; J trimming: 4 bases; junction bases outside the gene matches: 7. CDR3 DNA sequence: TGTGCCAGCAGCTTAGCTAGCGGGGGCCCTCCGTACAATGAGCAGTTCTTC. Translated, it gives CASSLASGGPPYNEQFF.

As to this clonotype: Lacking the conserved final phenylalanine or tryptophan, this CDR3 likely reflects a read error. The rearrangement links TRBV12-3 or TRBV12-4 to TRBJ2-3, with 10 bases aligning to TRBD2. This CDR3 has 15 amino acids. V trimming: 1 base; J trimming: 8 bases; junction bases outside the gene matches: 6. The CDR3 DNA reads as TGTGCCAGCAGTTTAGAGGCTAGCGGGGGTTCTACGCAGTATTCT. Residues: CASSLEASGGSTQYS.

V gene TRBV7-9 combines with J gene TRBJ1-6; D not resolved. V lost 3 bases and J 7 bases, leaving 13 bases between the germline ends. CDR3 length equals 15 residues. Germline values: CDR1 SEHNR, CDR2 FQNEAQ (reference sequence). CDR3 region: CASSFVGTRNSPLHF. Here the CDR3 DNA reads TGTGCCAGCAGCTTCGTTGGAACCCGCAATTCACCCCTCCACTTT.

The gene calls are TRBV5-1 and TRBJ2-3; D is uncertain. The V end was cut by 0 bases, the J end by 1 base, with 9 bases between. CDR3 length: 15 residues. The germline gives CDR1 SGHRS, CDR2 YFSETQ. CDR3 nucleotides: TGCGCCAGCAGCTTGGAGCGTGTGGGCACAGATACGCAGTATTTT. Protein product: CASSLERVGTDTQYF.

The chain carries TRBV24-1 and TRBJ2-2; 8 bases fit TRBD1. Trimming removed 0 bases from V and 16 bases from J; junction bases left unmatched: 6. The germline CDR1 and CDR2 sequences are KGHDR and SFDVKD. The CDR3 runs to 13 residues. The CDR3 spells CATSDLLGQGRFF. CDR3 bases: TGTGCCACCAGTGATTTGCTTGGACAGGGTCGGTTTTTT.

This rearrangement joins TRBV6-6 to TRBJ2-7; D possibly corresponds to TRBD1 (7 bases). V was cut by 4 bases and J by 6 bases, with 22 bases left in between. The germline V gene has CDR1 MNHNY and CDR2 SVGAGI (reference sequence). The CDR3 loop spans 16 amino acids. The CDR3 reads CASSSTGERRAGEQYF. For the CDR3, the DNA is TGTGCCAGCAGTTCAACAGGGGAGAGAAGAGCGGGCGAGCAGTACTTC.

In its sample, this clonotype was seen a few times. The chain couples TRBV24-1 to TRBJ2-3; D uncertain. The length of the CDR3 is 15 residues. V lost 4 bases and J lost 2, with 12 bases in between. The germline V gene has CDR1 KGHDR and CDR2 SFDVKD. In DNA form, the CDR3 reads TGTGCCACCAGTGACCCGAGGCCTGACACAGATACGCAGTATTTT. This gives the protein CATSDPRPDTDTQYF.

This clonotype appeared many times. DNA for the CDR3: TGTGCCAGCAGCTACAGGACTACCCTCGTTGAGCAGTTCTTC. Translation: CASSYRTTLVEQFF. The rearrangement uses TRBV7-8 and TRBJ2-1; a possible D gene is TRBD2 (6 bases). The CDR3 extends over 14 amino acids. Germline loops: CDR1 SGHVS, CDR2 FQNEAQ. V dropped 4 bases and J dropped 9 bases, with 16 bases sitting between them.

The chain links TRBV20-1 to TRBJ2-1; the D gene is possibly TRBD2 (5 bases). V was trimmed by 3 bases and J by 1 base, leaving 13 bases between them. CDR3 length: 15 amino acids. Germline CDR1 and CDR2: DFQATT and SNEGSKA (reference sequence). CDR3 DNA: TGCAGTGCTAGTATGGCAGGAGGATCCTACAATGAGCAGTTCTTC. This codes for CSASMAGGSYNEQFF.

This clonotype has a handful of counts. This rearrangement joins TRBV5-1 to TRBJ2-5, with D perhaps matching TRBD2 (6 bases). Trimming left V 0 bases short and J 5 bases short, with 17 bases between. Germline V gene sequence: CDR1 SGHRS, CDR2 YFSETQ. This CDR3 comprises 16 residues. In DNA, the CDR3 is TGCGCCAGCAGCTTGGCCGGGGACTCGGCCTTTGAGACCCAGTACTTC. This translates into CASSLAGDSAFETQYF.

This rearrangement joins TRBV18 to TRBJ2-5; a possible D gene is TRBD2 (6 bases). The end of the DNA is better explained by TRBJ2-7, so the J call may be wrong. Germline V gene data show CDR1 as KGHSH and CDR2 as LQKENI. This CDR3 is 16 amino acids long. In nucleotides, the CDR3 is TGTGCCAGCTCACCCCTATCACCACCGGGGACTTACGAGCAGTACTTC. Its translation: CASSPLSPPGTYEQYF.

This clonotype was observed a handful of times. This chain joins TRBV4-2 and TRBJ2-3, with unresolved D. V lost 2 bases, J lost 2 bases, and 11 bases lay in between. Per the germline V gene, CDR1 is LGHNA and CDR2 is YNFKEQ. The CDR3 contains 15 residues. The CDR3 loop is CASSQSIQLTDTQYF. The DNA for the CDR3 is TGTGCCAGCAGCCAATCTATACAGCTCACAGATACGCAGTATTTT.